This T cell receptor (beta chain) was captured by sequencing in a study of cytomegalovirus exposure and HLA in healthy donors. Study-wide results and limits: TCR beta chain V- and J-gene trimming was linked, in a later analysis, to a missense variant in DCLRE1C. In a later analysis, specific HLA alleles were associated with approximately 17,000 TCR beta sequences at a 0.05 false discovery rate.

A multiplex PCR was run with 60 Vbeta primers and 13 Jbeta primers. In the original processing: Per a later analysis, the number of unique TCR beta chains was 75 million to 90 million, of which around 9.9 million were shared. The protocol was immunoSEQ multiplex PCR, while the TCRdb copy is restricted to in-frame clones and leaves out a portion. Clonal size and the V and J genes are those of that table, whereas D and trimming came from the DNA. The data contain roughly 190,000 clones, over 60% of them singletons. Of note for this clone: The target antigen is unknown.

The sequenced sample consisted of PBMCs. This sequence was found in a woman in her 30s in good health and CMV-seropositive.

The CDR3 spells CASSLADSYEQYF. In DNA, the CDR3 is TGTGCCAGCAGTTTGGCAGACTCCTACGAGCAGTACTTC. This chain links TRBV27 with TRBJ2-7; D remains ambiguous. Germline CDR1 MNHEY, CDR2 SMNVEV (reference sequence). V dropped 3 bases and J dropped 0 bases, with 6 bases sitting between them. The length of the CDR3 is 13 residues.